The 14 T cell receptor beta chains given below trace back to one sample, sequenced in a study of cytomegalovirus exposure and HLA in healthy donors. The PCR made use of 60 Vbeta and 13 Jbeta primers. This table comes from immunoSEQ multiplex PCR, and its TCRdb copy is limited to in-frame clones, with some not included. The sample lists 140,000 or so clones, approximately 91% seen once, with about 0.51% in the top ten. Sequenced sample: PBMCs. All receptors derive from a woman between 40 and 50 years old in good health and CMV-seronegative.

The CDR3, as DNA: TGTGCCAGCTCACAGGGGGCGCACGGGAACACTGAAGCTTTCTTT. It is translated as CASSQGAHGNTEAFF. The chain carries TRBV18 and TRBJ1-1; TRBD1 agrees at 7 bases. The germline gives CDR1 KGHSH, CDR2 LQKENI. The CDR3 extends over 15 amino acids. Losses at the gene ends were 4 bases for V and 1 base for J; bases not matched to a gene: 6. Full variable domain (outside the CDR3, taken from reference TRBV18 and TRBJ1-1): NAGVMQNPRHLVRRRGQEARLRCSPMKGHSHVYWYRQLPEEGLKFMVYLQKENIIDESGMPKERFSAEFPKEGPSILRIQQVVRGDSAAYFCASSQGAHGNTEAFFGQGTRLTVV.

The chain uses TRBV5-1 and TRBJ2-5, with 8 bases lining up with TRBD1. J gave up 3 bases and V 4 bases, and 5 bases lay outside the gene matches. This CDR3 has 14 amino acids. The germline V gene encodes CDR1 SGHRS and CDR2 YFSETQ. As DNA, the CDR3 is TGCGCCAGCAGCGGAGGACAGGGCGAAGAGACCCAGTACTTC. Translated: CASSGGQGEETQYF.

V usage is TRBV5-1 and J usage is TRBJ2-1; a weak D match, TRBD2 (6 bases). Germline-derived CDR1 and CDR2 are SGHRS and YFSETQ. The CDR3 runs to 14 residues. The V gene lost 4 bases and the J gene lost 6 bases, with 14 bases spanning the gap. The CDR3, as DNA: TGCGCCAGCAGCCGCTTGCGGGACCTCAATGAGCAGTTCTTC. As protein: CASSRLRDLNEQFF. The whole variable domain, filled in from reference TRBV5-1 and TRBJ2-1, reads KAGVTQTPRYLIKTRGQQVTLSCSPISGHRSVSWYQQTPGQGLQFLFEYFSETQRNKGNFPGRFSGRQFSNSRSEMNVSTLELGDSALYLCASSRLRDLNEQFFGPGTRLTVL.

The chain links TRBV7-6 to TRBJ2-1; TRBD2 aligns across 10 bases. The J segment lost 2 bases and the V segment lost 1 base, leaving 2 bases of the junction unmatched. From germline, CDR1 is SGHVS and CDR2 FNYEAQ. CDR3 length: 16 residues. CDR3 sequence: CASSLVAGGTYNEQFF. Here the CDR3 DNA reads TGTGCCAGCAGCTTAGTAGCGGGAGGAACCTACAATGAGCAGTTCTTC.

This chain connects TRBV30 to TRBJ2-1, with D unresolved. Trimming stripped 4 bases from V and 9 bases from J, with 13 bases between. CDR3 size: 12 residues. Germline CDR1 GTSNPN, CDR2 SVGIG (reference sequence). CDR3 sequence (DNA): TGTGCCTGGACCCTAACAGTGCGTGAGCAGTTCTTC. Translating gives CAWTLTVREQFF.

The genes are TRBV28 and TRBJ1-2; tentative D call: TRBD1 (5 bases). Germline V gene data show CDR1 as MDHEN and CDR2 as SYDVKM. The CDR3 has 15 amino acids. Trimming removed 4 bases from V and 5 bases from J, with 17 bases in between. In DNA, the CDR3 is TGTGCCAGCAGTTACTTGGACATGAAGATTTATGGCTACACCTTC. This sequence encodes CASSYLDMKIYGYTF.

The chain has TRBV7-9 and TRBJ2-7; the match to TRBD1 covers 10 bases. This CDR3 has 15 amino acids. The V and J ends lost 5 bases and 4 bases, in that order; junction bases with no gene match: 8. From germline, CDR1 is SEHNR and CDR2 FQNEAQ (reference sequence). The CDR3 protein is CASSPLRDRGYEQYF. CDR3 coding DNA: TGTGCCAGCAGCCCCCTTCGGGACAGGGGATACGAGCAGTACTTC.

Points on this clone: Within the sample, other DNA sequences also encode this same CDR3. The rearrangement links TRBV7-8 to TRBJ2-3, with D possibly TRBD2 on 5 matching bases. Germline lookup yields CDR1 SGHVS and CDR2 FQNEAQ. V shed 0 bases and J shed 1 base, with 5 bases lying between them. The CDR3 runs 14 residues. CDR3 sequence reads: CASSLAGGTDTQYF. Written as DNA, the CDR3 is TGTGCCAGCAGCTTAGCCGGGGGCACAGATACGCAGTATTTT.

The chain combines TRBV27 with TRBJ2-2, with D possibly being TRBD2 (6 bases). Trimming took 8 bases from V and 2 from J, leaving 9 bases between them. Germline values: CDR1 MNHEY, CDR2 SMNVEV (reference sequence). The CDR3 is made up of 13 amino acids. CDR3 protein: CASLRGNTGELFF. The CDR3 bases are TGTGCCAGCCTGCGGGGTAACACCGGGGAGCTGTTTTTT.

J is TRBJ2-1 and V is TRBV6-1; D ambiguous. There are 14 residues in the CDR3. Germline loops: CDR1 MNHNS, CDR2 SASEGT. Trimming left V 1 base short and J 5 bases short, with 9 bases between. This chain's CDR3 is CASSEGDNHNEQFF. CDR3 DNA sequence: TGTGCCAGCAGTGAAGGAGATAACCACAATGAGCAGTTCTTC.

The chain recombines TRBV25-1 with TRBJ1-4; no clear D. This CDR3 has 16 residues. The germline V and J ends were trimmed by 3 bases and 8 bases, with 19 bases remaining between them. Germline CDR1 MGHDK, CDR2 SYGVNS. The CDR3 bases are TGTGCCAGCAGTGAGCCTCGCGGAGGGTCTAGGGAAAAACTGTTTTTT. Translating gives CASSEPRGGSREKLFF. Together with reference TRBV25-1 and TRBJ1-4, the CDR3 gives the full variable domain: EADIYQTPRYLVIGTGKKITLECSQTMGHDKMYWYQQDPGMELHLIHYSYGVNSTEKGDLSSESTVSRIRTEHFPLTLESARPSHTSQYLCASSEPRGGSREKLFFGSGTQLSVL.

The rearrangement links TRBV11-2 to TRBJ2-2; D possibly corresponds to TRBD1 (5 bases). The CDR3 length is 14 residues. Trimming shortened V by 1 base and J by 4 bases, and 7 bases separated the two germline ends. Germline values: CDR1 SGHAT, CDR2 FQNNGV. Written as DNA, the CDR3 is TGTGCCAGCAGCTTAGGACAGACCACCGGGGAGCTGTTTTTT. It is translated as CASSLGQTTGELFF.

In this sample, this clone turned up once. CDR3 in DNA: TGTGCCAGCAGCGTAGGAACAGGGGGAAGATCCCTCCACTTT. It specifies CASSVGTGGRSLHF. The chain is built from TRBV9 and TRBJ1-6, with 8 positions matching TRBD1. Germline values: CDR1 SGDLS, CDR2 YYNGEE. Trimming cost V 0 bases and J 14 bases; bases outside gene matches: 7. The CDR3 has 14 residues.

The chain joins TRBV18 to TRBJ1-1; D perhaps matches TRBD1 (5 bases). CDR1 and CDR2 from the germline V gene are KGHSH and LQKENI. The CDR3 is made up of 17 amino acids. The germline V and J ends were trimmed by 2 bases and 2 bases, with 18 bases remaining between them. CDR3 DNA sequence: TGTGCCAGCTCACCATACCAGCCCGGGACTGAAAACACTGAAGCTTTCTTT. Translated, it gives CASSPYQPGTENTEAFF.